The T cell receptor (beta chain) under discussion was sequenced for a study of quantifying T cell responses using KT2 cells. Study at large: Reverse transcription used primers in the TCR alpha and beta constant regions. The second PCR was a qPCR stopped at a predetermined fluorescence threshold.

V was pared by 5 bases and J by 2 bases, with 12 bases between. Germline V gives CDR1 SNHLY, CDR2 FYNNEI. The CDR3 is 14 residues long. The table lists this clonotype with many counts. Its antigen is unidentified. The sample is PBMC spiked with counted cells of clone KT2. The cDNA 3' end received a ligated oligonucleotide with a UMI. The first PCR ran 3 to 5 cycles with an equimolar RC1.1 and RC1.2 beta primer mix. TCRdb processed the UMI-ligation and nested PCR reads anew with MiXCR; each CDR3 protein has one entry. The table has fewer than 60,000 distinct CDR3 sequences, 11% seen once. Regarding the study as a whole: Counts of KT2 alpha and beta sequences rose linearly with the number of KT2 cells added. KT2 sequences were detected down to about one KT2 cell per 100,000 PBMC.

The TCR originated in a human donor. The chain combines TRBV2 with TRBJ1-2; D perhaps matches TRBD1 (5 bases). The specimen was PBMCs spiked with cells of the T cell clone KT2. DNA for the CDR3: TGTGCCAGCAGTCTCAGGGAATCCAACTATGGCTACACCTTC. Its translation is CASSLRESNYGYTF.